Listed here are 22 T cell receptor beta chains from one sample, sequenced in a study of regulatory T cells in long-lasting Graves disease. The time point denotes: persistent/refractory GD, antithyroid drugs over 5 years with positive TRAb. Generation of the TCR library employed RNA extracted from PBMCs. Arm-PCR of CDR3 regions and iRepertoire HTBI primers were used to build TCR beta libraries. One entry per CDR3 protein, called by TCRdb with MiXCR from the multiplex PCR reads. The data contain about 660,000 distinct CDR3 sequences, about 30% of them singletons. This specimen consisted of peripheral blood mononuclear cells (PBMCs), obtained when the disease was refractory, from a patient treated with antithyroid drugs. The receptors derive from a female donor with Graves disease.

This clonotype came up a few times. The V gene is TRBV20-1, the J gene TRBJ2-7; D is unclear. The ends were cut back, 4 bases at V and 4 bases at J, with 14 bases in the middle. Germline V gene data show CDR1 as DFQATT and CDR2 as SNEGSKA (reference sequence). The CDR3 is made up of 13 amino acids. CDR3 protein: CSANSRTGYEQYF. The CDR3 nucleotides are TGCAGTGCTAATTCCCGGACCGGTTACGAGCAGTACTTC.

This clonotype has only a few counts. The chain employs TRBV5-1 and TRBJ2-7; weak D call: TRBD1 (7 bases). V was cut by 5 bases and J by 1 base, with 16 bases left in between. This CDR3 contains 15 residues. The germline gives CDR1 SGHRS, CDR2 YFSETQ. The CDR3 reads CASRRTTGESYEQYF. The CDR3, as DNA: TGCGCCAGCAGGAGGACTACAGGGGAATCCTACGAGCAGTACTTC.

The chain joins TRBV12-3 or TRBV12-4 to TRBJ2-1; 7 nucleotides match TRBD1. The CDR3 loop spans 11 amino acids. Losses at the gene ends were 1 base for V and 13 bases for J; bases not matched to a gene: 1. CDR3 in amino acids: CASSLDRGQFF. CDR3 nucleotides: TGTGCCAGCAGTTTAGACAGGGGCCAGTTCTTC.

The rearrangement links TRBV6-1 to TRBJ2-5; the match to TRBD2 covers 7 bases. This CDR3 is built from 16 residues. With V trimmed by 6 bases and J by 4 bases, 14 bases remained unmatched. Germline CDR1 reads MNHNS; CDR2 reads SASEGT. The CDR3 is CASSKFIAGVTETQYF. The CDR3 DNA reads as TGTGCCAGCAGCAAATTTATTGCGGGAGTTACAGAGACCCAGTACTTC.

The chain carries TRBV20-1 and TRBJ2-5; D not resolved. The germline CDR1 and CDR2 sequences are DFQATT and SNEGSKA (reference sequence). CDR3 length equals 14 residues. Trimming removed 6 bases from V and 4 bases from J, with 18 bases in between. This CDR3 reads CSANTLSEVETQYF. As DNA, the CDR3 is TGCAGTGCGAATACCCTAAGCGAGGTAGAGACCCAGTACTTC.

This clonotype came up a few times. The gene calls are TRBV30 and TRBJ1-2, with 7 bases lining up with TRBD1. J was trimmed by 8 bases and V by 3 bases; bases with no gene match: 6. The CDR3 is 12 residues long. Germline lookup yields CDR1 GTSNPN and CDR2 SVGIG (reference sequence). CDR3 DNA: TGTGCCTGGAGGGAGGGGGCTAGGGGCTACACCTTC. Protein sequence: CAWREGARGYTF. The variable domain in full, completed from reference TRBV30 and TRBJ1-2, reads SQTIHQWPATLVQPVGSPLSLECTVEGTSNPNLYWYRQAAGRGLQLLFYSVGIGQISSEVPQNLSASRPQDRQFILSSKKLLLSDSGFYLCAWREGARGYTFGSGTRLTVV.

This chain connects TRBV29-1 to TRBJ2-3; unclear D gene. The germline gives CDR1 SQVTM, CDR2 ANQGSEA. The CDR3 is 14 amino acids. Trimming removed 5 bases at V and 1 base at J, with 13 bases between. The CDR3 DNA follows: TGCAGCGTTTACAGTACACTTCGCACAGATACGCAGTATTTT. It translates to CSVYSTLRTDTQYF.

This clonotype has ten or more counts. J is TRBJ1-2 and V is TRBV28; TRBD1 matches 9 bases. CDR1 MDHEN and CDR2 SYDVKM come from the germline V gene. With 7 bases clipped from V and 3 bases from J, the junction kept 9 bases outside the gene matches. The CDR3 is 15 residues long. In nucleotides, the CDR3 is TGTGCCAGCAACCTACAGGGGGCGTCCTACTATGGCTACACCTTC. It specifies CASNLQGASYYGYTF.

This clonotype has a count of ten or more. A junction boundary mismatches the germline segment, possibly from a read error. This chain joins TRBV5-1 and TRBJ1-1, with D possibly being TRBD1 (5 bases). Germline V lookup: CDR1 SGHRS, CDR2 YFSETQ. CDR3 length: 13 amino acids. CDR3 region: CASSLGENTEAFF. The CDR3 DNA follows: TGTGCCAGCAGTTTAGGGGAGAACACTGAAGCTTTCTTT.

This CDR3 reads CASSQQAAGAGEQYF. CDR3 nucleotides: TGTGCCAGCAGCCAGCAGGCGGCGGGAGCTGGAGAGCAGTACTTC. The V and J genes are TRBV3-1 and TRBJ2-7, with TRBD2 matching over 7 bases. The trim removed 3 bases at V and 7 bases at J, leaving 12 bases unmatched. Germline lookup yields CDR1 LGHDT and CDR2 YNNKEL (reference sequence). The CDR3 sequence is 15 residues long.

The chain combines TRBV2 with TRBJ2-5; 7 positions match TRBD2. Losses at the gene ends were 8 bases for V and 5 bases for J; bases not matched to a gene: 8. Germline V gene data show CDR1 as SNHLY and CDR2 as FYNNEI. CDR3 length: 13 amino acids. DNA for the CDR3: TGTGCCAGCGAGCGGGATCTGGGGGAGACCCAGTACTTC. It yields the protein CASERDLGETQYF. Variable domain in full (rest from reference TRBV2 and TRBJ2-5): EPEVTQTPSHQVTQMGQEVILRCVPISNHLYFYWYRQILGQKVEFLVSFYNNEISEKSEIFDDQFSVERPDGSNFTLKIRSTKLEDSAMYFCASERDLGETQYFGPGTRLLVL.

The chain recombines TRBV6-9 with TRBJ2-7; 7 nucleotides line up with TRBD2. The CDR3 contains 16 residues. V gave up 4 bases and J gave up 2 bases; unmatched junction bases: 11. Germline CDR1 reads MNHGY; CDR2 reads SVAAGI. CDR3 bases: TGTGCCAGCAGTTTATATCCGGGGGGTACAACCTACGAGCAGTACTTC. It yields the protein CASSLYPGGTTYEQYF.

Comments on this clonotype: A much larger clone differs from this one at a single base, so this may be a read error. V gene TRBV27 combines with J gene TRBJ1-2, with D unresolved. In germline, CDR1 is MNHEY, CDR2 SMNVEV (reference sequence). This CDR3 comprises 15 residues. The CDR3 DNA is TGTGCCAGCAGTCCCGGACTTCGGGCACAACTTGGCTACATCTTC. Translation gives CASSPGLRAQLGYIF.

The chain links TRBV6-1 to TRBJ1-1; D is undetermined. The CDR3 totals 12 residues. Germline CDR1 is MNHNS and CDR2 is SASEGT. Trimming shortened V by 3 bases and J by 6 bases, and 8 bases separated the two germline ends. The CDR3 coding sequence is TGTGCCAGCAGTGAGACCGACTCTGAAGCTTTCTTT. This sequence encodes CASSETDSEAFF.

The DNA for the CDR3 is TGCAGTGCTAGATTCAGGGCATCTCAGCCCCAGCATTTT. Its protein is CSARFRASQPQHF. The rearrangement uses TRBV20-1 and TRBJ1-5; weak D call: TRBD1 (5 bases). The CDR3 has 13 residues. In germline, CDR1 is DFQATT, CDR2 SNEGSKA (reference sequence). Trimming shortened V by 2 bases and J by 6 bases, and 11 bases separated the two germline ends.

This chain links TRBV12-3 or TRBV12-4 with TRBJ2-1; TRBD2 agrees at 8 bases. CDR3 size: 18 residues. J lost 0 bases, V lost 7 bases, and 14 bases had no gene match. CDR3 nucleotides: TGTGCCAGCATCAATCGTCTAGCGGGTCTTAGCTCCTACAATGAGCAGTTCTTC. Its translation: CASINRLAGLSSYNEQFF.

This clonotype was found many times. The gene calls are TRBV12-3 or TRBV12-4 and TRBJ2-7; the match to TRBD2 covers 7 bases. There are 12 residues in the CDR3. Losses at the gene ends were 6 bases for V and 3 bases for J; bases not matched to a gene: 2. In nucleotides, the CDR3 is TGTGCCAGCAGCCGGACTAGCTACGAGCAGTACTTC. Protein: CASSRTSYEQYF.

The rearrangement links TRBV5-5 to TRBJ2-1, with D possibly TRBD1 on 5 matching bases. This CDR3 contains 14 residues. Germline-derived CDR1 and CDR2 are SGHKS and YYEKEE (reference sequence). Trimming shortened V by 4 bases and J by 1 base, and 9 bases separated the two germline ends. This CDR3 is CASSDDSSYNEQFF. For the CDR3, the DNA is TGTGCCAGCAGCGACGACAGTTCCTACAATGAGCAGTTCTTC. Based on the CDR3 plus reference TRBV5-5 and TRBJ2-1, the full variable domain is DAGVTQSPTHLIKTRGQQVTLRCSPISGHKSVSWYQQVLGQGPQFIFQYYEKEERGRGNFPDRFSARQFPNYSSELNVNALLLGDSALYLCASSDDSSYNEQFFGPGTRLTVL.

The sample holds a few counts of this clonotype. V is TRBV9 and J is TRBJ2-7; 7 nucleotides match TRBD2. V gave up 3 bases and J gave up 0 bases; unmatched junction bases: 6. CDR1 and CDR2 (germline): SGDLS, YYNGEE. The CDR3 covers 15 residues. In nucleotides, the CDR3 is TGTGCCAGCAGCGCGACTAGCCAGAGCTCCTACGAGCAGTACTTC. This gives the protein CASSATSQSSYEQYF.

This chain links TRBV27 with TRBJ1-1; weak D call: TRBD1 (5 bases). The CDR3 has 15 amino acids. Trimming removed 4 bases from V and 1 base from J, with 13 bases in between. In germline, CDR1 is MNHEY, CDR2 SMNVEV (reference sequence). This CDR3 is CASSSWDFSNTEAFF. CDR3 bases: TGTGCCAGCAGTTCCTGGGACTTTTCGAACACTGAAGCTTTCTTT.

The V call is TRBV19, the J call TRBJ1-2; no reliable D call. V dropped 4 bases and J dropped 6 bases, with 9 bases sitting between them. Germline CDR1 is LNHDA and CDR2 is SQIVND (reference sequence). The CDR3 loop spans 12 amino acids. DNA of the CDR3: TGTGCCAGTAGTACCCGGGCCCATGGCTACACCTTC. This translates into CASSTRAHGYTF.

This clonotype was counted many times. The chain recombines TRBV6-4 with TRBJ1-2; D might be TRBD1 (5 bases). The CDR3 is 14 residues long. Trimming cost V 5 bases and J 2 bases, with 12 bases left between them. Germline CDR1 MRHNA, CDR2 SNTAGT. The DNA of the CDR3 is TGTGCCAGCAGTCCCGGGGCGGAGAACTATGGCTACACCTTC. Residues: CASSPGAENYGYTF.